This T cell receptor (beta chain) was profiled in a study of shared clonotypes between healthy human individuals. Study-level points and caveats: A generally larger estimated richness was seen in naive subsets than in memory subsets. Clonotype sharing among donors, it was expected, would be affected by sequencing depth.

V gave up 3 bases and J gave up 0 bases; unmatched junction bases: 11. Germline V gene sequence: CDR1 SQVTM, CDR2 ANQGSEA. The CDR3 loop spans 18 amino acids. On this clone: No antigen is known for it.

The data were produced by immunoSEQ multiplex PCR, yet TCRdb's version contains in-frame clones alone and is incomplete. The table records about 590,000 clones, around 95% of them present only once. Naive CD8 isolation took CD45RO-negative cells positively selected for CCR7 and excluded terminally differentiated effector memory CD45RA+ cells. The chain has TRBV29-1 and TRBJ2-1; 10 bases map to TRBD2. What was sequenced was naive CD8+ T cells sorted from blood. The TCR comes from a woman in her twenties or thirties in good health. In nucleotides, the CDR3 is TGCAGCGTTGAGGACAGGCTAGCGGGAGCGAGCTCCTACAATGAGCAGTTCTTC. Amino acid sequence: CSVEDRLAGASSYNEQFF.